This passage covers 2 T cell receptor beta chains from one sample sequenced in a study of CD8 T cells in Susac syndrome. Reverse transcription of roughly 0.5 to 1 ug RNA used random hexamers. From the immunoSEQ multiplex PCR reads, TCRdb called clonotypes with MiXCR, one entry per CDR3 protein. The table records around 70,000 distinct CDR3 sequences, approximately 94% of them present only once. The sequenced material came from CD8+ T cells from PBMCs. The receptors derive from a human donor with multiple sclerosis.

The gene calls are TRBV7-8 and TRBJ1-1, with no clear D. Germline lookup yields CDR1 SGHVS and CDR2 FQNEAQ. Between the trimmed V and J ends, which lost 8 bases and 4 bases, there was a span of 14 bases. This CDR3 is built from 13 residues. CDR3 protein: CASRAGSGTEAFF. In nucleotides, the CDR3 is TGTGCCAGCCGGGCGGGGTCGGGCACTGAAGCTTTCTTT.

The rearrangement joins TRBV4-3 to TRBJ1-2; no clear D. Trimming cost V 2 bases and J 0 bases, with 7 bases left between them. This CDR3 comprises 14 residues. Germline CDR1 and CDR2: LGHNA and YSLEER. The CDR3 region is CASSQYSPNYGYTF. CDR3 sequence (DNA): TGCGCCAGCAGCCAATACAGCCCTAACTATGGCTACACCTTC.